Shown below are 21 T cell receptor beta chains from a single sample sequenced in a study of OX40 agonist ivuxolimab in advanced cancers. Data came from immunoSEQ multiplex PCR; TCRdb stores just in-frame clones and leaves some out. The table lists roughly 92,000 clones, about 90% of them singletons, with under 0.95% in the top ten. The sample in question was CD4+ or CD8+ T cells sorted from blood, obtained in a trial of the OX40 agonist ivuxolimab. These receptors were obtained from an adult with an advanced solid tumor such as melanoma, head and neck, liver or kidney cancer.

This chain links TRBV6-5 with TRBJ2-7; D might be TRBD1 (5 bases). CDR1 is MNHEY and CDR2 is SVGAGI in the germline V gene. This CDR3 region has 12 residues. Trimming shortened V by 2 bases and J by 5 bases, and 7 bases separated the two germline ends. CDR3 loop: CASSYGRDEQYF. CDR3 coding DNA: TGTGCCAGCAGTTACGGCAGGGACGAGCAGTACTTC.

The chain carries TRBV19 and TRBJ2-1, with TRBD2 matching 8 bases. Germline trimming cut 4 bases from V and 6 bases from J; bases unmatched to any gene: 2. The CDR3 is 13 residues long. Germline V gene data show CDR1 as LNHDA and CDR2 as SQIVND (reference sequence). The CDR3 spells CASSTRGGNEQFF. For the CDR3, the DNA is TGTGCCAGTAGTACTCGGGGGGGCAATGAGCAGTTCTTC.

The chain employs TRBV19 and TRBJ1-5; TRBD1 aligns across 7 bases. V lost 9 bases and J lost 4; bases outside the gene matches: 12. The CDR3 is made up of 15 amino acids. Germline CDR1 and CDR2: LNHDA and SQIVND (reference sequence). The CDR3 DNA is TGTGCCAGCCGGGGAACTGGGACAGCTAATCAGCCCCAGCATTTT. Its protein product is CASRGTGTANQPQHF.

This clone was observed a single time. J is TRBJ1-3 and V is TRBV6-1; D gene uncertain. CDR1 and CDR2 from the germline V gene are MNHNS and SASEGT. Trimming left V 3 bases short and J 0 bases short, with 15 bases between. The CDR3 loop spans 17 amino acids. CDR3 loop: CASSDRGDSLSGNTIYF. Written as DNA, the CDR3 is TGTGCCAGCAGTGACCGCGGCGACTCACTCTCTGGAAACACCATATATTTT.

This clone has just a few counts. This chain connects TRBV7-6 to TRBJ2-7, with 12 bases lining up with TRBD2. CDR1 is SGHVS and CDR2 is FNYEAQ in the germline V gene. The trim removed 6 bases at V and 5 bases at J, leaving 5 bases unmatched. CDR3 length: 14 residues. The CDR3 bases are TGTGCCAGCAGTTCGACTAGCGGGAGCGACGAGCAGTACTTC. Protein sequence: CASSSTSGSDEQYF. Full variable domain (remainder filled in from reference TRBV7-6 and TRBJ2-7): GAGVSQSPRYKVTKRGQDVALRCDPISGHVSLYWYRQALGQGPEFLTYFNYEAQQDKSGLPNDRFSAERPEGSISTLTIQRTEQRDSAMYRCASSSTSGSDEQYFGPGTRLTVT.

This rearrangement joins TRBV27 to TRBJ1-5; possibly TRBD1 for D (5 bases). Trimming pared 2 bases from V and 0 bases from J, leaving 14 bases between. CDR3 length equals 17 residues. Germline CDR1 MNHEY, CDR2 SMNVEV (reference sequence). The CDR3 protein is CASSLHLDTYSNQPQHF. The CDR3, as DNA: TGTGCCAGCAGTTTACACTTGGACACTTATAGCAATCAGCCCCAGCATTTT.

The chain recombines TRBV2 with TRBJ2-1; 7 bases match TRBD1. Trimming at V came to 7 bases and at J to 4 bases, leaving 7 bases not matched to a gene. CDR3 length: 14 amino acids. Per germline, CDR1 SNHLY and CDR2 FYNNEI. The CDR3 DNA follows: TGTGCCAGCAAATTGGGACAGCTTTACAATGAGCAGTTCTTC. It is translated as CASKLGQLYNEQFF.

This clone appeared once. This sequence joins TRBV6-1 and TRBJ2-7, with D hard to call. CDR3 length: 15 residues. The germline CDR1 and CDR2 sequences are MNHNS and SASEGT. V gave up 0 bases and J gave up 0 bases, with 9 bases separating them. CDR3 in DNA: TGTGCCAGCAGTGAAGCGGTGTGGAACTCCTACGAGCAGTACTTC. This translates into CASSEAVWNSYEQYF.

The V call is TRBV30, the J call TRBJ2-2; 7 bases align to TRBD2. Germline CDR1 reads GTSNPN; CDR2 reads SVGIG (reference sequence). The V gene end was trimmed by 5 bases and the J gene end by 6 bases; junction bases not matched to a gene: 12. The CDR3 is 15 amino acids. The CDR3 protein is CAWGAGLGVSGELFF. CDR3 in DNA: TGTGCCTGGGGCGCCGGACTAGGGGTCTCCGGGGAGCTGTTTTTT.

J is TRBJ1-1 and V is TRBV9; D might be TRBD1 (5 bases). V was pared by 1 base and J by 3 bases, with 10 bases between. The CDR3 runs 14 residues. In germline, CDR1 is SGDLS, CDR2 YYNGEE. CDR3 nucleotides: TGTGCCAGCAGCGTATTTGGGGGGGACACTGAAGCTTTCTTT. Translating gives CASSVFGGDTEAFF.

The CDR3, as DNA: TGTGCCAGCAGCTTAATGAGACTAGCGGGAGGTTACGAGCAGTACTTC. This sequence encodes CASSLMRLAGGYEQYF. The V call is TRBV7-3, the J call TRBJ2-7; 13 nucleotides align to TRBD2. The V gene end was trimmed by 1 base and the J gene end by 4 bases; junction bases not matched to a gene: 4. CDR1 is SGHTA and CDR2 is FQGTGA in the germline V gene. This CDR3 spans 16 amino acids.

Note on this clone: Within the sample, other DNA sequences also encode this same CDR3. The chain is built from TRBV6-5 and TRBJ1-2; D not certain. CDR3 size: 12 residues. Between the trimmed V and J ends, which lost 5 bases and 8 bases, there was a span of 12 bases. Per the germline V gene, CDR1 is MNHEY and CDR2 is SVGAGI. This chain's CDR3 is CASSRPLGGYTF. The CDR3 nucleotides are TGTGCCAGCAGTAGACCCCTTGGGGGCTACACCTTC.

The rearrangement links TRBV7-3 to TRBJ2-2, with D tentatively TRBD2 (6 bases). V was trimmed by 5 bases and J by 5 bases, leaving 12 bases between them. The CDR3 runs to 14 residues. CDR1 SGHTA and CDR2 FQGTGA come from the germline V gene. The CDR3 DNA is TGTGCCAGCAGCCCGGGAGTGGGAACCGGGGAGCTGTTTTTT. Translated: CASSPGVGTGELFF.

V gene TRBV7-2 combines with J gene TRBJ1-5; TRBD1 aligns across 8 bases. Germline V CDR1 and CDR2: SGHTA, FQGNSA. This CDR3 region has 17 residues. V shed 3 bases, J shed 9 bases, and the junction held 16 bases outside the gene matches. Here the CDR3 DNA reads TGTGCCAGCAGCTTCAATACCGGACAGGGTGTATCACCGCCCCAGCATTTT. It encodes CASSFNTGQGVSPPQHF.

The CDR3 DNA reads as TGTGCCATCAGTGCCGGACAGCTAGGGGAGACCCAGTACTTC. Residues: CAISAGQLGETQYF. V usage is TRBV10-3 and J usage is TRBJ2-5, with D perhaps matching TRBD1 (6 bases). The V gene lost 4 bases and the J gene lost 5 bases, with 14 bases spanning the gap. Per the germline V gene, CDR1 is ENHRY and CDR2 is SYGVKD. The CDR3 totals 14 residues.

The gene calls are TRBV9 and TRBJ2-3; 7 bases line up with TRBD2. The CDR3 totals 18 residues. CDR1 and CDR2 (germline): SGDLS, YYNGEE. Trimming at V came to 3 bases and at J to 0 bases, leaving 13 bases not matched to a gene. As DNA, the CDR3 is TGTGCCAGCAGCGCTTCATGGGACTATACAACTAGCACAGATACGCAGTATTTT. Translated, it gives CASSASWDYTTSTDTQYF.

This clone was counted a few times. The V gene is TRBV6-6, the J gene TRBJ2-7; no firm D call. Germline V gene sequence: CDR1 MNHNY, CDR2 SVGAGI (reference sequence). V was cut by 6 bases and J by 3 bases, with 21 bases left in between. This CDR3 spans 16 amino acids. The CDR3 region is CASSPMVRVSFYEQYF. DNA for the CDR3: TGTGCCAGCAGCCCCATGGTTCGGGTTAGTTTCTACGAGCAGTACTTC.

The rearrangement links TRBV30 to TRBJ2-7, with 10 positions matching TRBD1. The junction had 6 bases not matched to a gene; V was cut back by 2 bases and J by 2 bases. The V gene's germline CDR1 is GTSNPN and CDR2 SVGIG (reference sequence). The CDR3 length is 15 residues. The CDR3 loop is CAWSILGTGAYEQYF. The CDR3 nucleotides read TGTGCCTGGAGTATTCTCGGGACAGGGGCCTACGAGCAGTACTTC.

The genes are TRBV28 and TRBJ2-3; D might be TRBD2 (5 bases). The ends were cut back, 3 bases at V and 5 bases at J, with 12 bases in the middle. The CDR3 runs to 14 residues. Per the germline V gene, CDR1 is MDHEN and CDR2 is SYDVKM. For the CDR3, the DNA is TGTGCCAGCAGTTTGGGTAGACGGGGAGATACGCAGTATTTT. Amino acid sequence: CASSLGRRGDTQYF. Full variable domain (rest looked up from reference TRBV28 and TRBJ2-3): DVKVTQSSRYLVKRTGEKVFLECVQDMDHENMFWYRQDPGLGLRLIYFSYDVKMKEKGDIPEGYSVSREKKERFSLILESASTNQTSMYLCASSLGRRGDTQYFGPGTRLTVL.

This chain uses TRBV7-6 with TRBJ1-3; 7 positions match TRBD1. The V and J ends lost 1 base and 0 bases, in that order; junction bases with no gene match: 3. Germline V gives CDR1 SGHVS, CDR2 FNYEAQ. The CDR3 runs to 16 residues. The CDR3 DNA is TGTGCCAGCAGCTTAGGACAGGGCTCCTCTGGAAACACCATATATTTT. It encodes CASSLGQGSSGNTIYF.

The J gene is TRBJ2-7, the V gene TRBV30; TRBD1 matches 9 bases. The CDR3 covers 14 residues. CDR1 and CDR2 from the germline V gene are GTSNPN and SVGIG (reference sequence). Trimming at V came to 3 bases and at J to 2 bases, leaving 5 bases not matched to a gene. The CDR3 protein is CAWSSGTGPYEQYF. CDR3 DNA sequence: TGTGCCTGGAGCTCCGGGACAGGGCCCTACGAGCAGTACTTC.